The 14 T cell receptor beta chains below come from one sample, sequenced in a study of blood T cell repertoires in COVID-19. Sequencing was performed with immunoSEQ multiplex PCR; in TCRdb, only in-frame clones are kept and a portion is missing. The sample records 220,000 or so clones, roughly 80% being singletons. Sequenced: peripheral blood. These TCRs come from a woman aged 55-70 years who had recovered from COVID-19.

The rearrangement links TRBV5-1 to TRBJ2-2; D is unresolved. This CDR3 is 13 amino acids long. Germline assignment: CDR1 SGHRS and CDR2 YFSETQ. V lost 3 bases to trimming and J lost 9 bases, with 12 bases between them. As DNA, the CDR3 is TGCGCCAGCAGCTCACTAATCAGCAGGGAGCTGTTTTTT. Translation gives CASSSLISRELFF.

The chain has TRBV7-2 and TRBJ2-7, with a weak D call TRBD1 (5 bases). The CDR3 has 15 residues. V lost 3 bases to trimming and J lost 0 bases, with 12 bases between them. The germline V gene encodes CDR1 SGHTA and CDR2 FQGNSA. The DNA for the CDR3 is TGTGCCAGCAGCTTTAAACAGGCCCTCTCCTACGAGCAGTACTTC. Translation: CASSFKQALSYEQYF. The full variable domain, completed using reference TRBV7-2 and TRBJ2-7, is GAGVSQSPSNKVTEKGKDVELRCDPISGHTALYWYRQSLGQGLEFLIYFQGNSAPDKSGLPSDRFSAERTGGSVSTLTIQRTQQEDSAVYLCASSFKQALSYEQYFGPGTRLTVT.

This clone was recorded a few times. CDR3 amino acids: CASSRDIRGRETQYF. Written as DNA, the CDR3 is TGTGCCAGCAGCCGAGATATCAGGGGGCGGGAGACCCAGTACTTC. The J gene is TRBJ2-5, the V gene TRBV11-2; 8 nucleotides line up with TRBD1. This CDR3 has 15 amino acids. Germline V gene lookup returns CDR1 SGHAT and CDR2 FQNNGV. The V segment lost 5 bases and the J segment 5 bases; nucleotides outside the gene matches: 10.

Turning to this clone: Other DNA sequences of this sample code for an identical CDR3. This rearrangement joins TRBV7-2 to TRBJ2-7; 8 nucleotides match TRBD2. J lost 5 bases, V lost 1 base, and 4 bases had no gene match. The CDR3 is 14 residues long. Germline lookup yields CDR1 SGHTA and CDR2 FQGNSA. The CDR3 DNA is TGTGCCAGCAGCTTAGTTCTAGCGGGCGACGAGCAGTACTTC. Encoded protein: CASSLVLAGDEQYF.

J is TRBJ1-2 and V is TRBV15; 10 positions match TRBD1. Trimming cost V 2 bases and J 8 bases; bases outside gene matches: 8. This CDR3 region has 15 residues. Germline lookup yields CDR1 LNHNV and CDR2 YYDKDF (reference sequence). DNA for the CDR3: TGTGCCACCAGCAGACCCGGGACAGGGGTAAACGGCTACACCTTC. Translated: CATSRPGTGVNGYTF.

The rearrangement joins TRBV4-3 to TRBJ1-6; 8 nucleotides agree with TRBD1. Germline assignment: CDR1 LGHNA and CDR2 YSLEER. The CDR3 totals 17 residues. J was trimmed by 7 bases and V by 0 bases; bases with no gene match: 8. The CDR3 loop reads CASSQDFPGGRNSPLHF. CDR3 bases: TGCGCCAGCAGCCAAGATTTCCCAGGGGGCAGAAATTCACCCCTCCACTTT.

The V call is TRBV18, the J call TRBJ1-3, with unresolved D. CDR1 is KGHSH and CDR2 is LQKENI in the germline V gene. The length of the CDR3 is 14 residues. The V gene lost 5 bases and the J gene lost 6 bases, with 14 bases spanning the gap. In DNA form, the CDR3 reads TGTGCCAGCTCATCCAACTACATCACAAACACCATATATTTT. Protein sequence: CASSSNYITNTIYF.

The V call is TRBV13, the J call TRBJ2-5, with a weak D call TRBD1 (6 bases). The V and J ends lost 1 base and 5 bases respectively, with 11 bases between them. The CDR3 covers 14 residues. In germline, CDR1 is PRHDT, CDR2 FYEKMQ (reference sequence). The CDR3 region has the DNA TGTGCCAGCAGCTTAGCCCTCAGGGGCGAGACCCAGTACTTC. Its translation: CASSLALRGETQYF. Full variable domain (rest looked up from reference TRBV13 and TRBJ2-5): AAGVIQSPRHLIKEKRETATLKCYPIPRHDTVYWYQQGPGQDPQFLISFYEKMQSDKGSIPDRFSAQQFSDYHSELNMSSLELGDSALYFCASSLALRGETQYFGPGTRLLVL.

CDR3: CASSPTEEGTEAFF. The CDR3 nucleotides read TGTGCCAGCAGCCCAACCGAGGAGGGTACTGAAGCTTTCTTT. The chain uses TRBV13 and TRBJ1-1; D gene unclear. Trimming cost V 5 bases and J 5 bases, with 15 bases left between them. This CDR3 spans 14 amino acids. Per the germline V gene, CDR1 is PRHDT and CDR2 is FYEKMQ (reference sequence). Supplemented by reference TRBV13 and TRBJ1-1, the full variable domain reads AAGVIQSPRHLIKEKRETATLKCYPIPRHDTVYWYQQGPGQDPQFLISFYEKMQSDKGSIPDRFSAQQFSDYHSELNMSSLELGDSALYFCASSPTEEGTEAFFGQGTRLTVV.

The chain couples TRBV6-1 to TRBJ1-2, with unresolved D. V lost 1 base and J lost 8, with 14 bases in between. CDR1 is MNHNS and CDR2 is SASEGT in the germline V gene. This CDR3 contains 14 residues. The CDR3 sequence is CASSEVADYEGYTF. The CDR3 DNA follows: TGTGCCAGCAGTGAAGTGGCGGACTACGAGGGCTACACCTTC.

CDR3 DNA sequence: TGTGCCAGCAGCCGGGACTCCGCCTACAATGAGCAGTTCTTC. It encodes CASSRDSAYNEQFF. The chain employs TRBV2 and TRBJ2-1; tentatively, D is TRBD2 (6 bases). The CDR3 extends over 14 amino acids. With 6 bases removed from V and 2 bases from J, the gap between germline ends came to 11 bases. Looked up from germline, CDR1 is SNHLY and CDR2 is FYNNEI.

V gene TRBV29-1 combines with J gene TRBJ2-1; the D gene is possibly TRBD2 (6 bases). In germline, CDR1 is SQVTM, CDR2 ANQGSEA. CDR3 length: 12 residues. V lost 1 base to trimming and J lost 6 bases, with 7 bases between them. The CDR3 reads CSVEAGLNEQFF. CDR3 DNA: TGCAGCGTTGAAGCGGGACTCAATGAGCAGTTCTTC.

The chain is built from TRBV5-1 and TRBJ1-1; possibly TRBD1 for D (6 bases). V lost 4 bases, J lost 4 bases, and 14 bases lay in between. CDR1 SGHRS and CDR2 YFSETQ come from the germline V gene. The CDR3 consists of 14 residues. The CDR3 DNA reads as TGCGCCAGCAGCCTCCCAGAAGGGGGCACTGAAGCTTTCTTT. Translating gives CASSLPEGGTEAFF. Full variable domain (remainder filled in from reference TRBV5-1 and TRBJ1-1): KAGVTQTPRYLIKTRGQQVTLSCSPISGHRSVSWYQQTPGQGLQFLFEYFSETQRNKGNFPGRFSGRQFSNSRSEMNVSTLELGDSALYLCASSLPEGGTEAFFGQGTRLTVV.

About this clone: Other DNA sequences of this sample code for an identical CDR3. This chain's CDR3 is CASSQAREQYF. Here the CDR3 DNA reads TGTGCCAGCAGCCAAGCTAGAGAGCAGTACTTC. The chain is built from TRBV3-1 (or the pseudogene TRBV3-2) and TRBJ2-7; D is unresolved. CDR3 length: 11 amino acids. V dropped 1 base and J dropped 7 bases, with 5 bases sitting between them. The germline V gene has CDR1 LGHDT and CDR2 YNNKEL (reference sequence).